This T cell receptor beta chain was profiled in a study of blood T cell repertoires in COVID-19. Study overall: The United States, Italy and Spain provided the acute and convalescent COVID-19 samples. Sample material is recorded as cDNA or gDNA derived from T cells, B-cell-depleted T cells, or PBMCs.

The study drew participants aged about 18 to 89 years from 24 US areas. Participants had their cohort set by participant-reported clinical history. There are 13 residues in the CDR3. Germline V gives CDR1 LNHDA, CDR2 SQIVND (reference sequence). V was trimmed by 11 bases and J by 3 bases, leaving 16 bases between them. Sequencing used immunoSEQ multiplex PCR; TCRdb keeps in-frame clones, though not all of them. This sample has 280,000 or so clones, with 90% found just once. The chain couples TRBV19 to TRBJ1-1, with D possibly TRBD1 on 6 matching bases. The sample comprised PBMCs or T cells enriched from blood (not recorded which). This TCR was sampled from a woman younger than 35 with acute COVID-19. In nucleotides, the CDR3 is TGTGCCTCTAACAGGGTGGGCGACACTGAAGCTTTCTTT. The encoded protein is CASNRVGDTEAFF.